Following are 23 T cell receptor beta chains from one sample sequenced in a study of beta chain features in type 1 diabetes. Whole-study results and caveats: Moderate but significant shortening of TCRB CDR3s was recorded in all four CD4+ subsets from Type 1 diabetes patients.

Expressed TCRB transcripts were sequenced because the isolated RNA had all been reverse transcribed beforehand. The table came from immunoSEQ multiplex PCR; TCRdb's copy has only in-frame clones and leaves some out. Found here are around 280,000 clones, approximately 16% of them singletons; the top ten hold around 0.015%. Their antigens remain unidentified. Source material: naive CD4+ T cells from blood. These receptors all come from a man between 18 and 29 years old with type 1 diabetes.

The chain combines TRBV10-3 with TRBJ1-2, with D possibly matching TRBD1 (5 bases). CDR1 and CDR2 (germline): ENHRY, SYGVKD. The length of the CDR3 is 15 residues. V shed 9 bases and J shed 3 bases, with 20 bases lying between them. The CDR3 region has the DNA TGTGCCATTCAAGTTCATGACAGCGTCGACTATGGCTACACCTTC. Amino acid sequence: CAIQVHDSVDYGYTF.

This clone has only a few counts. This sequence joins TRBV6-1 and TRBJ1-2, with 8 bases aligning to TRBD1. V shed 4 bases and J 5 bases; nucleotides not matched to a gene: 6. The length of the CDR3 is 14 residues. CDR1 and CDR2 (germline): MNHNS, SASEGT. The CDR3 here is CASSAQGAEYGYTF. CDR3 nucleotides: TGTGCCAGCAGTGCTCAGGGGGCGGAATATGGCTACACCTTC.

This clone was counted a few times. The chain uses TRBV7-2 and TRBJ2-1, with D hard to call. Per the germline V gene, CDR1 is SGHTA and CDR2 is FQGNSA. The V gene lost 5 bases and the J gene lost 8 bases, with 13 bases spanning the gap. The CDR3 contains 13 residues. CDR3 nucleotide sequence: TGTGCCAGCAGCCCGAGTCGCCAGGATGAGCAGTTCTTC. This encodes CASSPSRQDEQFF.

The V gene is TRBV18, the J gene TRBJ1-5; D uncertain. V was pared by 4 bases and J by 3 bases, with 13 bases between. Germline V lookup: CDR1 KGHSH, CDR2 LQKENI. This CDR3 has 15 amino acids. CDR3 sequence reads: CASSLGGLTNQPQHF. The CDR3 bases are TGTGCCAGCTCACTGGGAGGACTGACCAATCAGCCCCAGCATTTT.

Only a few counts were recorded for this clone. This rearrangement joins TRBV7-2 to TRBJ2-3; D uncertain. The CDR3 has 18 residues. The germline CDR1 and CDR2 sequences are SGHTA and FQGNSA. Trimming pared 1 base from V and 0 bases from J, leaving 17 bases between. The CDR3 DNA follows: TGTGCCAGCAGCTTAGGTCTAGGTAGCTACTCTAGCACAGATACGCAGTATTTT. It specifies CASSLGLGSYSSTDTQYF.

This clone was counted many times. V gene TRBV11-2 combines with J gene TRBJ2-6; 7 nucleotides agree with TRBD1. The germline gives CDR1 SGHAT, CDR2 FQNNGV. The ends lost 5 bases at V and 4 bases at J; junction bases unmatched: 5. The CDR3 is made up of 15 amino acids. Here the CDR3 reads CASSATGLGANVLTF. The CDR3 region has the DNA TGTGCCAGCAGCGCGACAGGGTTAGGGGCCAACGTCCTGACTTTC.

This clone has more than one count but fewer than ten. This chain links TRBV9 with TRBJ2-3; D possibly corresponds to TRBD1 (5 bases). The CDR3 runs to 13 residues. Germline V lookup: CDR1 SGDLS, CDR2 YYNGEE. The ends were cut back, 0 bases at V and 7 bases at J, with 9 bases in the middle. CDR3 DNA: TGTGCCAGCAGCGTAGCAGGGTCATATACGCAGTATTTT. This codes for CASSVAGSYTQYF.

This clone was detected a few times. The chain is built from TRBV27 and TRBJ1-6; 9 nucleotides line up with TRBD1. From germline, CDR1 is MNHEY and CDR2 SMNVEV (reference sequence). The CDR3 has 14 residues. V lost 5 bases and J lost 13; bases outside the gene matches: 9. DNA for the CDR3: TGTGCCAGCAGTCCACAGGGGGCGCGTGCCCCCCTCCACTTT. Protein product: CASSPQGARAPLHF.

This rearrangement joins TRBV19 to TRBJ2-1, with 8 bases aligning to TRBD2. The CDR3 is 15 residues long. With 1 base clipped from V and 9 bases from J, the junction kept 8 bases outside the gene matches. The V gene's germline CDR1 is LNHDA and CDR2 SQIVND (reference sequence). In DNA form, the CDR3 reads TGTGCCAGTAGTATAGTCGGGACTAGAGGAGGTGAGCAGTTCTTC. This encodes CASSIVGTRGGEQFF.

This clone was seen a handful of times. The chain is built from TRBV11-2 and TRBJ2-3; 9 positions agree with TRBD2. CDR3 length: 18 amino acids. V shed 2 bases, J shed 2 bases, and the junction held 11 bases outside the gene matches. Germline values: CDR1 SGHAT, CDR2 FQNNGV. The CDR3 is CASSLIRLAGSNTDTQYF. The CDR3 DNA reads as TGTGCCAGCAGCTTAATTAGGCTAGCGGGATCCAACACAGATACGCAGTATTTT.

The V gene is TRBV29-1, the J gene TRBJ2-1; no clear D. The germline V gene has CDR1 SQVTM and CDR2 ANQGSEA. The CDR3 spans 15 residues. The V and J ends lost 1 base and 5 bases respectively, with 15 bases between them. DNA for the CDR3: TGCAGCGTTGAAGGCCAGACATGGTACAACAATGAGCAGTTCTTC. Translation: CSVEGQTWYNNEQFF.

DNA for the CDR3: TGTGCCAGCAGCTCGGAGGCAGCGGGGGGATACAATGAGCAGTTCTTC. It specifies CASSSEAAGGYNEQFF. This chain uses TRBV7-2 with TRBJ2-1; 9 bases fit TRBD2. J lost 4 bases, V lost 4 bases, and 8 bases had no gene match. Germline V gene lookup returns CDR1 SGHTA and CDR2 FQGNSA. This CDR3 has 16 amino acids.

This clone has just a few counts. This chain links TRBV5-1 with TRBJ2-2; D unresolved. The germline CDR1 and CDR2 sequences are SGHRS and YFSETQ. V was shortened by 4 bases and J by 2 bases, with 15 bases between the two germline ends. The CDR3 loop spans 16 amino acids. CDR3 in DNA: TGCGCCAGCAGCCTGAACGGAATAGCAAACACCGGGGAGCTGTTTTTT. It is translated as CASSLNGIANTGELFF.

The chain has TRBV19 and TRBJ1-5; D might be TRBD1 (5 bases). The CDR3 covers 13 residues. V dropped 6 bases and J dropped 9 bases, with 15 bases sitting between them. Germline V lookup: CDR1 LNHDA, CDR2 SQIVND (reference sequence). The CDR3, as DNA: TGTGCCAGTAGAAAGGTGGGGGGGATGCCCCAGCATTTT. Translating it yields CASRKVGGMPQHF.

The CDR3 loop reads CAWTNPTRIGSQFF. In nucleotides, the CDR3 is TGTGCCTGGACCAACCCGACTAGAATCGGTAGTCAGTTCTTC. The chain joins TRBV30 to TRBJ2-1; possibly TRBD2 for D (6 bases). The V and J ends lost 4 bases and 13 bases respectively, with 23 bases between them. This CDR3 contains 14 residues. Germline values: CDR1 GTSNPN, CDR2 SVGIG (reference sequence).

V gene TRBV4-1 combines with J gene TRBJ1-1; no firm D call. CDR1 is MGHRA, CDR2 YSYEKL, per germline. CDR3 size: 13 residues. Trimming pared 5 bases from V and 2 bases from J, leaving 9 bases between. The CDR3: CASSLAKNTEAFF. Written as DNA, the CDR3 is TGCGCCAGCAGCTTAGCCAAAAACACTGAAGCTTTCTTT.

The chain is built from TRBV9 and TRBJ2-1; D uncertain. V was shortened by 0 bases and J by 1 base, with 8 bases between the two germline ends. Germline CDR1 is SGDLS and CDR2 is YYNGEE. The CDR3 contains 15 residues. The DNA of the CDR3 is TGTGCCAGCAGCGTAGGGAGCAGATCCTACAATGAGCAGTTCTTC. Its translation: CASSVGSRSYNEQFF.

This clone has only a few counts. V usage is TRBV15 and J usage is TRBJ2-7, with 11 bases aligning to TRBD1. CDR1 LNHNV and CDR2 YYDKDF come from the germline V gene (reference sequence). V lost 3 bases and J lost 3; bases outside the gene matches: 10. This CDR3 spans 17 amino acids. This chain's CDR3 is CATSSQIRTGGVYEQYF. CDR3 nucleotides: TGTGCCACCAGCAGTCAAATTCGGACAGGGGGCGTCTACGAGCAGTACTTC.

CDR3 DNA: TGTGCCAGCAGACAGACAGGGGGGAAATACACCGGGGAGCTGTTTTTT. Its protein product is CASRQTGGKYTGELFF. The rearrangement uses TRBV27 and TRBJ2-2; the match to TRBD1 covers 9 bases. Losses at the gene ends were 6 bases for V and 3 bases for J; bases not matched to a gene: 8. In germline, CDR1 is MNHEY, CDR2 SMNVEV (reference sequence). The CDR3 runs 16 residues.

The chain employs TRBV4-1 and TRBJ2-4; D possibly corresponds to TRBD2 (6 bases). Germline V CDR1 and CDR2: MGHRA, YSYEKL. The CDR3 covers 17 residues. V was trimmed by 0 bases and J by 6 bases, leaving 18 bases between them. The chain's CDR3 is CASSQDPRSQGGNIQYF. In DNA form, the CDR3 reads TGCGCCAGCAGCCAAGATCCCCGGAGTCAGGGAGGAAACATTCAGTACTTC.

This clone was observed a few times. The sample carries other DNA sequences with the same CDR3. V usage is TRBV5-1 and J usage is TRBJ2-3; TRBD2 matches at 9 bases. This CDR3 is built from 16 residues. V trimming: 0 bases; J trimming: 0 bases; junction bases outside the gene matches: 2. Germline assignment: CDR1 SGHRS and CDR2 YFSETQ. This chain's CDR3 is CASSLGLADSTDTQYF. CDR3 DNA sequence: TGCGCCAGCAGCTTGGGACTAGCGGATAGCACAGATACGCAGTATTTT.

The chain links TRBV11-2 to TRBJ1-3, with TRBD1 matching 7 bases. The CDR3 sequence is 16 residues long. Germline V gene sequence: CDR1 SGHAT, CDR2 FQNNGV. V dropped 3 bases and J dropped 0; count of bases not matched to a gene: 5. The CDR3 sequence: CASSFQGGLSGNTIYF. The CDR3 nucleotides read TGTGCCAGCAGCTTCCAGGGGGGACTCTCTGGAAACACCATATATTTT.

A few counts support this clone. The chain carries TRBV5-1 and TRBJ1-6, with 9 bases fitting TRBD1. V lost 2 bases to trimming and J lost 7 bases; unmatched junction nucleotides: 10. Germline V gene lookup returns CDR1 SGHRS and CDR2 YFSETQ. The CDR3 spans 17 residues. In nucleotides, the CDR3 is TGCGCCAGCAGCTTCGAACCCCCCGGGACAGGGAATTCACCCCTCCACTTT. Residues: CASSFEPPGTGNSPLHF. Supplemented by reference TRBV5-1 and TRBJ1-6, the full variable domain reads KAGVTQTPRYLIKTRGQQVTLSCSPISGHRSVSWYQQTPGQGLQFLFEYFSETQRNKGNFPGRFSGRQFSNSRSEMNVSTLELGDSALYLCASSFEPPGTGNSPLHFGNGTRLTVT.